The rows below give T cell receptor beta chains drawn from one sample of a study of Ad26.COV2.S vaccination and SARS-CoV-2 variants. Produced via immunoSEQ multiplex PCR; TCRdb's table is partial and in-frame only. The sample has roughly 380,000 clones, 92% seen once. The sample was peripheral blood, taken after recovery from COVID-19. The receptors originated from a human donor who had recovered from COVID-19. Each CDR3 is given with its conserved first and last residue. D genes are given only for firm matches. Part of the rows lack a size; the others show once, few, many or a class for expanded clones.

j_gene	d_gene	v_gene	abundance	CDR3aa	CDR3nt
TRBJ1-1	NA	TRBV9	NA	CASSAFEGQTEAFF	TGTGCCAGCAGCGCCTTTGAGGGGCAAACTGAAGCTTTCTTT
TRBJ1-1	NA	TRBV12-3/TRBV12-4	NA	CASSLSGTEAFF	TGTGCCAGCAGTTTATCAGGGACTGAAGCTTTCTTT
TRBJ2-7	TRBD2	TRBV13	once	CASSVSGGAYEQYF	TGTGCCAGCAGCGTTAGCGGGGGGGCTTACGAGCAGTACTTC
TRBJ2-2	NA	TRBV10-3	once	CAISGRRNTGELFF	TGTGCCATCAGTGGGCGAAGGAACACCGGGGAGCTGTTTTTT
TRBJ1-2	TRBD1	TRBV5-1	NA	CASSLQGGNYGYTF	TGCGCCAGCAGCTTGCAGGGGGGCAACTATGGCTACACCTTC
TRBJ2-6	NA	TRBV11-2	NA	CASSSEPRANVLTF	TGTGCCAGCAGCTCAGAACCCCGGGCCAACGTCCTGACTTTC
TRBJ1-5	NA	TRBV20-1	few	CSASLLWDPGENNQPQHF	TGCAGTGCTAGTCTTTTATGGGACCCAGGGGAGAACAATCAGCCCCAGCATTTT
TRBJ2-1	NA	TRBV6-1	NA	CATSGGPSYNEQFF	TGTGCCACCTCGGGGGGCCCCTCTTACAATGAGCAGTTCTTC
TRBJ1-4	TRBD1	TRBV4-3	NA	CASSQETGASNEKLFF	TGCGCCAGCAGCCAAGAGACAGGGGCGTCTAATGAAAAACTGTTTTTT
TRBJ1-3	NA	TRBV11-2	NA	CASSWGGEFNRGNTIYF	TGTGCCAGCAGCTGGGGGGGTGAATTTAACAGGGGAAACACCATATATTTT
TRBJ1-2	NA	TRBV3-1/TRBV3-2	NA	CASSQRGLRDSYGYTF	TGTGCCAGCAGCCAAAGAGGCCTCAGGGACTCCTATGGCTACACCTTC
TRBJ2-7	NA	TRBV11-2	NA	CASSLNQGGEQYF	TGTGCCAGCAGTCTAAATCAGGGGGGCGAGCAGTACTTC
TRBJ1-5	NA	TRBV4-2	NA	CERSYYSNQPQHF	TGTGAGAGATCGTATTATAGCAATCAGCCCCAGCATTTT
TRBJ1-2	NA	TRBV7-9	few	CASFDGNHTF	TGTGCCAGCTTCGACGGTAATCACACCTTC
TRBJ2-1	NA	TRBV11-2	NA	CASSLDMADNEQFF	TGTGCCAGCAGCTTAGATATGGCAGACAATGAGCAGTTCTTC
TRBJ2-1	NA	TRBV7-9	NA	CASSQGGPPYNEQFF	TGTGCCAGCAGCCAAGGGGGGCCCCCCTACAATGAGCAGTTCTTC
TRBJ2-7	NA	TRBV2	NA	CASSVFSYEQYF	TGTGCCAGCAGTGTTTTCAGCTACGAGCAGTACTTC
TRBJ2-2	NA	TRBV10-3	NA	CAISERDGQVEELFF	TGTGCCATCAGTGAAAGAGACGGCCAGGTGGAGGAGCTGTTTTTT
TRBJ1-1	NA	TRBV2	NA	CASSELGSIGAFF	TGTGCCAGCAGTGAATTAGGCAGCATCGGGGCTTTCTTT
TRBJ1-4	NA	TRBV5-1	NA	CASSFGPALLNEKLFF	TGCGCCAGCAGCTTCGGCCCTGCCTTACTTAATGAAAAACTGTTTTTT
TRBJ2-1	TRBD2	TRBV2	NA	CASRYLAGINLNEQFF	TGTGCCAGCAGGTACCTAGCGGGGATCAATCTCAATGAGCAGTTCTTC
TRBJ2-2	NA	TRBV5-1	NA	CASSLTVNTGELFF	TGCGCCAGCAGCTTGACAGTGAACACCGGGGAGCTGTTTTTT
TRBJ2-3	TRBD2	TRBV13	NA	CASSFSGASTDTQYF	TGTGCCAGCAGCTTTAGCGGGGCTAGCACAGATACGCAGTATTTT
TRBJ1-3	NA	TRBV18	once	CASSGERGNTIYF	TGTGCCAGCTCAGGGGAACGCGGAAACACCATATATTTT
TRBJ2-2	TRBD1	TRBV6-2/TRBV6-3	NA	CASSYRTGNTGELFF	TGTGCCAGCAGTTACCGGACAGGGAACACCGGGGAGCTGTTTTTT
TRBJ1-4	NA	TRBV11-2	NA	CASSLGTLATNEKLFF	TGTGCCAGCAGCTTAGGCACACTTGCAACTAATGAAAAACTGTTTTTT
TRBJ1-2	NA	TRBV5-8	NA	CASSTVDGYGYTF	TGTGCCAGCAGTACCGTTGACGGCTATGGCTACACCTTC
TRBJ1-2	NA	TRBV6-6	NA	CASTTTPTENYGYTF	TGTGCCAGCACCACGACCCCGACAGAAAACTATGGCTACACCTTC
TRBJ1-1	NA	TRBV12-3/TRBV12-4	NA	CASTIYIYTEAFF	TGTGCCAGCACTATTTACATTTACACTGAAGCTTTCTTT
TRBJ1-3	NA	TRBV5-4	NA	CASSLGGSGNTIYF	TGTGCCAGCAGCTTGGGGGGGTCAGGAAACACCATATATTTT
TRBJ2-5	TRBD1	TRBV27	NA	CASNSRGQGATRAQYF	TGTGCCAGCAACTCCCGGGGACAGGGGGCCACCCGGGCCCAGTACTTC
TRBJ1-1	NA	TRBV5-4	NA	CASSLEGSVRNFF	TGTGCCAGCAGCTTGGAAGGGTCGGTGCGAAATTTCTTT
TRBJ2-7	TRBD1	TRBV6-5	NA	CASSDRGTYEQYF	TGTGCCAGCAGCGACAGGGGGACCTACGAGCAGTACTTC
TRBJ1-2	TRBD1	TRBV18	NA	CASSPGDSYNYGYTF	TGTGCCAGCTCACCAGGGGACAGTTATAACTATGGCTACACCTTC
TRBJ1-1	NA	TRBV6-1	NA	CASSERSLRSEAFF	TGTGCCAGCAGTGAACGGAGTTTGAGGAGTGAAGCTTTCTTT
TRBJ2-7	TRBD1	TRBV6-5	NA	CASSPQGVPYEQYF	TGTGCCAGCAGTCCACAGGGGGTACCCTACGAGCAGTACTTC
TRBJ1-1	NA	TRBV5-4	NA	CASSPGWGVTEAFF	TGTGCCAGCAGCCCTGGTTGGGGGGTCACTGAAGCTTTCTTT
TRBJ1-5	NA	TRBV5-8	NA	CASSLGDKINQPQHF	TGTGCCAGCAGCTTGGGAGACAAGATCAATCAGCCCCAGCATTTT
TRBJ1-5	TRBD1	TRBV7-8	NA	CASSSRTQNRGLNQPQHF	TGTGCCAGCAGCTCCCGAACTCAAAACAGGGGTCTCAATCAGCCCCAGCATTTT